This paragraph reports one T cell receptor beta chain. Repertoires were generated with immunoSEQ multiplex PCR, while TCRdb's copy carries only in-frame clones and drops some. Among some 90,000 clones listed, 86% were seen once. The germline gives CDR1 SGHVS, CDR2 FQNEAQ. The CDR3 length is 22 residues. Between the trimmed V and J ends, which lost 5 bases and 4 bases, there was a span of 35 bases. The data belong to a study of control samples from healthy donors and cancer patients. Sequencing used blood. This receptor was obtained from a woman in her 50s in good health. V gene TRBV7-8 combines with J gene TRBJ2-2, with D tentatively TRBD1 or TRBD2 (6 bases each). CDR3 protein: CASSLKDRSRGLSPYGTGELFF. DNA for the CDR3: TGTGCCAGCAGCCTCAAGGACAGATCGAGGGGACTTTCCCCCTACGGCACCGGGGAGCTGTTTTTT.